The T cell receptor (beta chain) under discussion was sequenced for a study of OX40 agonist ivuxolimab in advanced cancers. Study-level findings and limits: Expanded clones were, on average, more numerous among CD8+ T cells than CD4+.

Details on this clone: Its antigen is unidentified.

Sequencing used immunoSEQ multiplex PCR; TCRdb keeps in-frame clones, though not all of them. The data contain about 68,000 clones, around 90% of them singletons. V dropped 4 bases and J dropped 7; count of bases not matched to a gene: 2. The CDR3 runs to 11 residues. In germline, CDR1 is SGDLS, CDR2 YYNGEE. This sample comprised CD4+ or CD8+ T cells sorted from blood, obtained in a trial of the OX40 agonist ivuxolimab. The chain carries TRBV9 and TRBJ2-7, with TRBD1 matching over 7 bases. The sequence derives from an adult with an advanced solid tumor such as melanoma, head and neck, liver or kidney cancer. The CDR3 spells CASSSGGEQYF. The CDR3, as DNA: TGTGCCAGCAGCTCAGGGGGAGAGCAGTACTTC.